This T cell receptor (beta chain) was sequenced during a study of prognosis after radiotherapy for stage I lung cancer. Looking at the study overall: Tumors were squamous cell carcinoma in over 5 patients and adenocarcinoma in eleven to twelve.

The CDR3 runs to 17 residues. Germline CDR1 is MDHEN and CDR2 is SYDVKM. Two-round multiplex PCR, the amplification method, yielded TCR beta CDR3 from genomic DNA. Round one of PCR was performed, and it used primers specific to each TRBV and TRBJ gene. Via MiXCR, TCRdb re-called the multiplex PCR reads, giving one row per CDR3 protein. The sample shows about 14,000 distinct CDR3 sequences, 50% to 65% of them seen only once. Details on this clonotype: Germline is not matched at one junction end, which may reflect a read error.

The source of this sequence is a donor at least 50 years old with non-small cell lung cancer. Sample: PBMCs, taken before or after stereotactic body radiation therapy (not recorded which). The chain is built from TRBV28 and TRBJ2-2; D unresolved. In nucleotides, the CDR3 is TGTGCCAGCATTTTAACCTCCTCCGGTAGGCACACCGGGGAGCTGTTTTTT. This gives the protein CASILTSSGRHTGELFF.